Listed below are T cell receptor beta chains from one sample, sequenced in a study of naive and memory T cell subsets. TCRdb fed the UMI-ligation and nested PCR reads into MiXCR, producing one record per CDR3 protein. The sample lists under 150,000 distinct CDR3 sequences, under 25% occurring once. Sequenced: naive CD8+ T cells from blood. These receptors originate from a human donor in good health. Both conserved end residues are part of each CDR3. The D gene is left open where the match is weak. Size is omitted from some rows. Given values are once, few, many or a class for expanded clones.

TRBJ2-2 TRBV29-1 few 17 TRBD2 TGCAGCGTTGAAGAGTACACAGCGGGAGCGGTCACCGGGGAGCTGTTTTTT CSVEEYTAGAVTGELFF
TRBJ1-2 TRBV6-5 few 14 . TGTGCCAGCAGCCTCTTCGGGGGATTAGGTGGCTACACCTTC CASSLFGGLGGYTF
TRBJ1-2 TRBV7-9 . 14 . TGTGCCAGCAACAATAGGGGGGCGGTCTATGGCTACACCTTC CASNNRGAVYGYTF
TRBJ1-2 TRBV29-1 . 14 TRBD1 TGCAGCGTTGATGAAACCCGACAGGGCTATGGCTACACCTTC CSVDETRQGYGYTF
TRBJ2-1 TRBV2 many 17 . TGTGCCAGCAGTACCTGGACTATCAGTACAAAAAACAATGAGCAGTTCTTC CASSTWTISTKNNEQFF
TRBJ1-6 TRBV27 . 14 TRBD1 TGTGCCAGCAGTCCCGGGACAGATAATTCACCCCTCCACTTT CASSPGTDNSPLHF
TRBJ2-2 TRBV28 few 15 TRBD1 TGTGCCAGCAGTAACCCGACAGGGTGGACCGGGGAGCTGTTTTTT CASSNPTGWTGELFF
TRBJ2-7 TRBV6-1 . 14 . TGTGCCAGCAGATGGGTACAGGAAGCCTACGAGCAGTACTTC CASRWVQEAYEQYF
TRBJ1-1 TRBV7-8 few 16 . TGTGCCAGCAGCCAATTTAATGTGGATAAAGGGTACGAAGCTTTCTTT CASSQFNVDKGYEAFF
TRBJ2-7 TRBV5-6 many 14 . TGTGCCAGCAGTTTATGGGGGAGTTCGGGGGAGCAGTACTTC CASSLWGSSGEQYF